These T cell receptor beta chains were read from a single sample in a study of CD8 T cells in ankylosing spondylitis. Using its own MiXCR run on the 5' RACE reads, TCRdb lists one record per CDR3 protein. The table includes about 120,000 distinct CDR3 sequences, roughly 13% detected once. The sample consisted of blood, either unsorted or a sorted T cell fraction (not recorded which). Receptors were obtained from a female donor with ankylosing spondylitis or in good health (not recorded which). The CDR3 runs from the conserved cysteine through the conserved F or W. The order of the fields is V gene, J gene, clone size, D gene, CDR3 DNA, CDR3 protein. A D gene is named only where the DNA matches it firmly. The size of a clone is reported for some rows only, either as once, few or many, or as a class for expanded clones.

V gene: TRBV5-1; J gene: TRBJ2-1; clone size: few; D gene: TRBD1; CDR3 DNA: TGCGCCAGCAGCTCCAACAGAGGCGGGACAGGGAGCTCCTACAATGAGCAGTTCTTC; CDR3 protein: CASSSNRGGTGSSYNEQFF
V gene: TRBV6-1; J gene: TRBJ1-1; clone size: many; D gene: NA; CDR3 DNA: TGTGCCAGCAGTACAGGGAAGGGCATGAACACTGAAGCTTTCTTT; CDR3 protein: CASSTGKGMNTEAFF
V gene: TRBV10-3; J gene: TRBJ2-3; clone size: NA; D gene: NA; CDR3 DNA: TGTGCCATCGGGGGGCAGATAAACACAGATACGCAGTATTTT; CDR3 protein: CAIGGQINTDTQYF
V gene: TRBV12-3/TRBV12-4; J gene: TRBJ1-5; clone size: many; D gene: TRBD1; CDR3 DNA: TGTGCCAGCAGTATGGGTTCAGGGGGATTCGGGGGTCAGCCCCAGCATTTT; CDR3 protein: CASSMGSGGFGGQPQHF
V gene: TRBV20-1; J gene: TRBJ2-5; clone size: NA; D gene: NA; CDR3 DNA: TGCAGTGCTAGAGCGGAAGAGACCCAGTACTTC; CDR3 protein: CSARAEETQYF
V gene: TRBV7-2; J gene: TRBJ2-1; clone size: few; D gene: NA; CDR3 DNA: TGTGCCAGCAGCCCAGGGGGAGGCTCCTACAATGAGCAGTTCTTC; CDR3 protein: CASSPGGGSYNEQFF
V gene: TRBV7-2; J gene: TRBJ1-5; clone size: few; D gene: NA; CDR3 DNA: TGTGCCAGCAGCTTAGATTCGGATCAGCCCCAGCATTTT; CDR3 protein: CASSLDSDQPQHF
V gene: TRBV18; J gene: TRBJ2-1; clone size: NA; D gene: TRBD2; CDR3 DNA: TGTGCCAGCTCACCGGAGACTAGCGGCAGTGAGCAGTTCTTC; CDR3 protein: CASSPETSGSEQFF
V gene: TRBV20-1; J gene: TRBJ1-5; clone size: NA; D gene: NA; CDR3 DNA: TGCAGTGCTAGAGTGAGGCCCCGAAGCTCCTATAGCAATCAGCCCCAGCATTTT; CDR3 protein: CSARVRPRSSYSNQPQHF
V gene: TRBV28; J gene: TRBJ2-7; clone size: many; D gene: NA; CDR3 DNA: TGTGCCACAAGACAGGGAGGTTACGAGCAGTACTTC; CDR3 protein: CATRQGGYEQYF
V gene: TRBV29-1; J gene: TRBJ2-1; clone size: many; D gene: NA; CDR3 DNA: TGCAGCGTTGAAGCTGAGTACAATGAGCAGTTCTTC; CDR3 protein: CSVEAEYNEQFF
V gene: TRBV20-1; J gene: TRBJ1-2; clone size: NA; D gene: NA; CDR3 DNA: NA; CDR3 protein: CSARVGQGIDGDTF
V gene: TRBV29-1; J gene: TRBJ2-7; clone size: NA; D gene: TRBD1; CDR3 DNA: TGCAGCGTTGTACAGGGGGCCCACGAGCAGTACTTC; CDR3 protein: CSVVQGAHEQYF
V gene: TRBV12-3/TRBV12-4; J gene: TRBJ1-1; clone size: NA; D gene: TRBD1; CDR3 DNA: TGTGCCAGCAGGTACAGGGGGCTTAAAATGAACACTGAAGCTTTCTTT; CDR3 protein: CASRYRGLKMNTEAFF
V gene: TRBV10-3; J gene: TRBJ2-5; clone size: many; D gene: NA; CDR3 DNA: TGTGCCATCAGTGCGTCGGTTGGTGGCGCCACGATTCCGGTGGAGACCCAGTACTTC; CDR3 protein: CAISASVGGATIPVETQYF
V gene: TRBV4-1; J gene: TRBJ1-3; clone size: few; D gene: NA; CDR3 DNA: TGCGCCAGCAGTCCAAGCGGTCTGGGAGTGGGCTCTGGAAACACCATATATTTT; CDR3 protein: CASSPSGLGVGSGNTIYF
V gene: TRBV6-2/TRBV6-3; J gene: TRBJ2-7; clone size: NA; D gene: NA; CDR3 DNA: TGTGCCAGCAAACGTACAGCCGCCTACGAGCAGTACTTC; CDR3 protein: CASKRTAAYEQYF
V gene: TRBV20-1; J gene: TRBJ2-5; clone size: few; D gene: NA; CDR3 DNA: TGCAGTGCTAGCTGGCCTAGGCGGGCCGTTTTCCAAGAGACCCAGTACTTC; CDR3 protein: CSASWPRRAVFQETQYF
V gene: TRBV18; J gene: TRBJ2-5; clone size: NA; D gene: NA; CDR3 DNA: TGTGCCAGCTCAAATGAGACCCAGTACTTC; CDR3 protein: CASSNETQYF
V gene: TRBV20-1; J gene: TRBJ2-1; clone size: NA; D gene: TRBD2; CDR3 DNA: TGCAGTGCTAGAGGGGCGGGAGGGCCTAATGAGCAGTTCTTC; CDR3 protein: CSARGAGGPNEQFF
V gene: TRBV5-1; J gene: TRBJ2-7; clone size: NA; D gene: NA; CDR3 DNA: TGCGCCAGCGGACAGGGAGGGACCGAGCAGTACTTC; CDR3 protein: CASGQGGTEQYF
V gene: TRBV10-3; J gene: TRBJ2-1; clone size: many; D gene: NA; CDR3 DNA: TGTGCCATCAGTGAGTCTAAGGGACCACGTTCAGAGACAAATGAGCAGTTCTTC; CDR3 protein: CAISESKGPRSETNEQFF
V gene: TRBV12-3/TRBV12-4; J gene: TRBJ2-5; clone size: few; D gene: TRBD2; CDR3 DNA: TGTGCCAGCACCTGGACTAGCGGGCGTCAAGACCAGTACTTC; CDR3 protein: CASTWTSGRQDQYF
V gene: TRBV30; J gene: TRBJ2-3; clone size: many; D gene: NA; CDR3 DNA: TGTGCCTGGAGTGGTGAAACAGATACGCAGTATTTT; CDR3 protein: CAWSGETDTQYF
V gene: TRBV12-3/TRBV12-4; J gene: TRBJ2-1; clone size: many; D gene: TRBD1; CDR3 DNA: TGTGCCAGCAGTCTCCAGGTCCGACCTGTGGGACAGGGTTTTACATATGAGCAGTTCTTC; CDR3 protein: CASSLQVRPVGQGFTYEQFF
V gene: TRBV6-1; J gene: TRBJ2-7; clone size: NA; D gene: TRBD2; CDR3 DNA: TGTGCCAGCAGATCAACTAGCGGGAGATGGAAAGAGCAGTACTTC; CDR3 protein: CASRSTSGRWKEQYF
V gene: TRBV9; J gene: TRBJ2-1; clone size: many; D gene: TRBD1; CDR3 DNA: TGTGCCAGCAGCGTTCTGGACAGGGGGGGTTATTTGTCCTACAATGAGCAGTTCTTC; CDR3 protein: CASSVLDRGGYLSYNEQFF
V gene: TRBV10-3; J gene: TRBJ2-3; clone size: NA; D gene: TRBD2; CDR3 DNA: TGTGCCATCAGTTCTAGCGGGGGGAGCACAGATACGCAGTATTTT; CDR3 protein: CAISSSGGSTDTQYF
V gene: TRBV5-1; J gene: TRBJ1-1; clone size: few; D gene: TRBD1; CDR3 DNA: TGCGCCAGCAGCCCTGGTGGGGGACAGCTGAACACTGAAGCTTTCTTT; CDR3 protein: CASSPGGGQLNTEAFF
V gene: TRBV5-6; J gene: TRBJ2-5; clone size: many; D gene: NA; CDR3 DNA: TGTGCCAGCAGCGTTGGGGGCCAAGAGACCCAGTACTTC; CDR3 protein: CASSVGGQETQYF
V gene: TRBV28; J gene: TRBJ2-7; clone size: few; D gene: NA; CDR3 DNA: TGTGCCAGCAGCACCCACAGGGACTCACACTACGAGCAGTACTTC; CDR3 protein: CASSTHRDSHYEQYF
V gene: TRBV3-1; J gene: TRBJ1-5; clone size: few; D gene: TRBD1; CDR3 DNA: TGTGCCAGCAGCCAAGGGGGGCGACAGGGTAATCAGCCCCAGCATTTT; CDR3 protein: CASSQGGRQGNQPQHF
V gene: TRBV28; J gene: TRBJ1-5; clone size: NA; D gene: TRBD1; CDR3 DNA: TGTGCCAGCAGCACCGGGACAGGGGGTCAGCCCCAGCATTTT; CDR3 protein: CASSTGTGGQPQHF
V gene: TRBV20-1; J gene: TRBJ1-1; clone size: few; D gene: NA; CDR3 DNA: TGCAGTGCTAGAGAGAACACTGAAGCTTTCTTT; CDR3 protein: CSARENTEAFF
V gene: TRBV18; J gene: TRBJ2-5; clone size: many; D gene: TRBD2; CDR3 DNA: TGTGCCAGCTCACCGAAGGGGACTATAAAAGAGACCCAGTACTTC; CDR3 protein: CASSPKGTIKETQYF
V gene: TRBV12-5; J gene: TRBJ1-5; clone size: few; D gene: NA; CDR3 DNA: TGTGCTAGTGGTTTGCTTGGCGATTATAGCAATCAGCCCCAGCATTTT; CDR3 protein: CASGLLGDYSNQPQHF
V gene: TRBV5-1; J gene: TRBJ2-5; clone size: few; D gene: NA; CDR3 DNA: TGCGCCAGCAAAAGGTCCGGGGGCCAAGAGACCCAGTACTTC; CDR3 protein: CASKRSGGQETQYF
V gene: TRBV7-2; J gene: TRBJ2-1; clone size: NA; D gene: NA; CDR3 DNA: TGTGCCAGCAGCTTGGCGGCTAGGAATGAGCAGTTCTTC; CDR3 protein: CASSLAARNEQFF
V gene: TRBV7-9; J gene: TRBJ2-4; clone size: few; D gene: NA; CDR3 DNA: TGTGCCAGCAGCTTAGCAGGCCAAAACATTCAGTACTTC; CDR3 protein: CASSLAGQNIQYF
V gene: TRBV7-3; J gene: TRBJ2-7; clone size: NA; D gene: TRBD1; CDR3 DNA: TGTGCCAGCAGCTCCGGGACAGGGACCTACGAGCAGTACTTC; CDR3 protein: CASSSGTGTYEQYF
V gene: TRBV20-1; J gene: TRBJ2-3; clone size: many; D gene: NA; CDR3 DNA: TGCAGTGCTAGCCCAACCTCGTCGCGTCGACTAGTCCCAGATACGCAGTATTTT; CDR3 protein: CSASPTSSRRLVPDTQYF
V gene: TRBV20-1; J gene: TRBJ2-3; clone size: many; D gene: NA; CDR3 DNA: TGCAGTGCTAGAGATCCCGGTAGCACAGATACGCAGTATTTT; CDR3 protein: CSARDPGSTDTQYF
V gene: TRBV12-3/TRBV12-4; J gene: TRBJ2-3; clone size: many; D gene: TRBD2; CDR3 DNA: TGTGCCAGCAGTATATTTAGCGGGGGGCAAGATACGCAGTATTTT; CDR3 protein: CASSIFSGGQDTQYF
V gene: TRBV5-1; J gene: TRBJ2-2; clone size: NA; D gene: NA; CDR3 DNA: TGCGCCAGCAGCTTGGAGCGAGCTTCCGCCGGGGAGCTGTTTTTT; CDR3 protein: CASSLERASAGELFF
V gene: TRBV5-1; J gene: TRBJ2-7; clone size: NA; D gene: NA; CDR3 DNA: TGCGCCAGCAGCGACGCTAGCCTCACCTACGAGCAGTACTTC; CDR3 protein: CASSDASLTYEQYF
V gene: TRBV14; J gene: TRBJ2-1; clone size: NA; D gene: NA; CDR3 DNA: TGTGCCAGCAGCCAAAACTGGAATGAGCAGTTCTTC; CDR3 protein: CASSQNWNEQFF
V gene: TRBV29-1; J gene: TRBJ2-1; clone size: few; D gene: NA; CDR3 DNA: TGCAGCGTTGCCCAGGGCCCCCATGAGCAGTTCTTC; CDR3 protein: CSVAQGPHEQFF